The 28 T cell receptor beta chains reported below all come from one sample, sequenced in a study of cytomegalovirus exposure and HLA in healthy donors. PCR amplification relied on 60 Vbeta primers (plus 13 Jbeta primers). Assay used: immunoSEQ multiplex PCR; TCRdb lists only in-frame clones, some missing. The sample has approximately 160,000 clones, approximately 80% seen once; the top ten hold 4.8%. Sequenced material: PBMCs. Source of these receptors: a young man in good health and CMV-seronegative.

This clone was seen once. The chain is built from TRBV4-1 and TRBJ2-7; 8 bases are shared with TRBD1. Trimming took 0 bases from V and 4 from J; bases not matched to a gene: 11. Per germline, CDR1 MGHRA and CDR2 YSYEKL. This CDR3 is built from 17 residues. Here the CDR3 reads CASSQDNSRTGRYEQYF. In DNA, the CDR3 is TGCGCCAGCAGCCAAGATAATAGCCGGACAGGGAGGTACGAGCAGTACTTC.

V is TRBV6-6 and J is TRBJ1-4, with TRBD1 matching over 7 bases. Germline lookup yields CDR1 MNHNY and CDR2 SVGAGI (reference sequence). This CDR3 comprises 13 residues. The V gene end was trimmed by 7 bases and the J gene end by 8 bases; junction bases not matched to a gene: 7. CDR3 in amino acids: CASKRQGREKLFF. The DNA of the CDR3 is TGTGCCAGCAAACGACAGGGTCGAGAAAAACTGTTTTTT.

This clone has a single count. The rearrangement links TRBV10-1 to TRBJ1-5; 9 bases line up with TRBD1. Germline trimming cut 3 bases from V and 2 bases from J; bases unmatched to any gene: 8. This CDR3 spans 17 amino acids. Germline V gene sequence: CDR1 WNHNN, CDR2 SYGVQD (reference sequence). CDR3 loop: CASSDQTGGAGNQPQHF. In DNA form, the CDR3 reads TGCGCCAGCAGTGACCAAACAGGGGGCGCCGGCAATCAGCCCCAGCATTTT.

This chain joins TRBV6-1 and TRBJ2-2; D uncertain. The CDR3 covers 14 residues. Germline CDR1 and CDR2: MNHNS and SASEGT. Trimming stripped 4 bases from V and 6 bases from J, with 12 bases between. For the CDR3, the DNA is TGTGCCAGCAGTGCCATGCAGTATCCCGGGGAGCTGTTTTTT. This encodes CASSAMQYPGELFF.

The CDR3 DNA reads as TGTGCCAGCAGTTCCCGACTAGCGGGAGTTGAGACCCAGTACTTC. It encodes CASSSRLAGVETQYF. V gene TRBV27 combines with J gene TRBJ2-5, with 12 bases aligning to TRBD2. Germline V gene lookup returns CDR1 MNHEY and CDR2 SMNVEV (reference sequence). This CDR3 is 15 amino acids long. V was clipped by 4 bases and J by 5 bases; unmatched bases: 5.

J is TRBJ2-3 and V is TRBV19; D perhaps matches TRBD2 (6 bases). Germline values: CDR1 LNHDA, CDR2 SQIVND (reference sequence). This CDR3 region has 15 residues. V was trimmed by 3 bases and J by 6 bases, leaving 16 bases between them. As DNA, the CDR3 is TGTGCCAGTAGTATGGGAGGCAGAGGGTTGGATACGCAGTATTTT. Its protein is CASSMGGRGLDTQYF. Combining the CDR3 with reference TRBV19 and TRBJ2-3 gives the whole variable domain DGGITQSPKYLFRKEGQNVTLSCEQNLNHDAMYWYRQDPGQGLRLIYYSQIVNDFQKGDIAEGYSVSREKKESFPLTVTSAQKNPTAFYLCASSMGGRGLDTQYFGPGTRLTVL.

The chain has TRBV7-9 and TRBJ1-2, with a tentative D call TRBD1 (5 bases). The ends were cut back, 5 bases at V and 3 bases at J, with 13 bases in the middle. CDR1 is SEHNR and CDR2 is FQNEAQ in the germline V gene (reference sequence). The CDR3 loop spans 14 amino acids. The CDR3 is CASSQTGGYYGYTF. The DNA of the CDR3 is TGTGCCAGCAGCCAAACTGGGGGGTACTATGGCTACACCTTC.

This clone showed up just a few times. Written as DNA, the CDR3 is TGTGCCATCAGTGAGTCTGGGTCCTTAGGGGCCACCGGGGAGCTGTTTTTT. Translated: CAISESGSLGATGELFF. The chain is built from TRBV10-3 and TRBJ2-2; D perhaps matches TRBD1 (5 bases). Germline CDR1 and CDR2: ENHRY and SYGVKD. V shed 0 bases and J shed 4 bases, with 15 bases lying between them. CDR3 length: 17 amino acids.

This chain uses TRBV4-1 with TRBJ2-7; D gene uncertain. Trimming took off 1 base at V and 2 bases at J, with 12 bases between the two ends. This CDR3 is built from 15 residues. Per the germline V gene, CDR1 is MGHRA and CDR2 is YSYEKL. The CDR3 DNA reads TGCGCCAGCAGCCAAGGAGGAAGCACGACCTACGAGCAGTACTTC. Translation: CASSQGGSTTYEQYF.

V is TRBV7-6 and J is TRBJ2-7, with D perhaps matching TRBD1 (6 bases). CDR1 and CDR2 (germline): SGHVS, FNYEAQ. The CDR3 spans 17 residues. V lost 4 bases, J lost 2 bases, and 21 bases lay in between. The CDR3 DNA reads as TGTGCCAGCAGCTCTTACCAGGACAGCAGTAGGACCTACGAGCAGTACTTC. It yields the protein CASSSYQDSSRTYEQYF.

The chain combines TRBV2 with TRBJ2-1; 7 bases agree with TRBD1. The CDR3 loop spans 15 amino acids. Germline V gives CDR1 SNHLY, CDR2 FYNNEI. V lost 7 bases and J lost 4; bases outside the gene matches: 10. Here the CDR3 reads CASMRTPDRYNEQFF. The CDR3 DNA follows: TGTGCCAGCATGCGGACCCCGGACAGGTACAATGAGCAGTTCTTC.

A note on this clone: This sample also contains other DNA sequences that code for the same CDR3. The CDR3 here is CASGLVSRANSPLHF. The CDR3 nucleotides read TGTGCTAGTGGTTTGGTGTCCAGGGCGAATTCACCCCTCCACTTT. This rearrangement joins TRBV12-5 to TRBJ1-6, with D tentatively TRBD1 (5 bases). The germline V gene has CDR1 LGHNT and CDR2 FRNRAP. Trimming took off 0 bases at V and 7 bases at J, with 10 bases between the two ends. The CDR3 consists of 15 residues.

The chain is built from TRBV19 and TRBJ2-5; TRBD1 might be the D (6 bases). The CDR3 is made up of 14 amino acids. Looked up from germline, CDR1 is LNHDA and CDR2 is SQIVND (reference sequence). The V end lost 6 bases, the J end lost 5 bases, and 16 bases lay between the germline ends. This CDR3 is CASSTTGSSETQYF. The CDR3, as DNA: TGTGCCAGTAGCACTACAGGGAGTTCGGAGACCCAGTACTTC. Supplemented by reference TRBV19 and TRBJ2-5, the full variable domain reads DGGITQSPKYLFRKEGQNVTLSCEQNLNHDAMYWYRQDPGQGLRLIYYSQIVNDFQKGDIAEGYSVSREKKESFPLTVTSAQKNPTAFYLCASSTTGSSETQYFGPGTRLLVL.

The V and J genes are TRBV5-1 and TRBJ2-1; 7 bases align to TRBD2. This CDR3 contains 17 residues. CDR1 SGHRS and CDR2 YFSETQ come from the germline V gene. The trim removed 0 bases at V and 2 bases at J, leaving 8 bases unmatched. CDR3 nucleotides: TGCGCCAGCAGCTTGGTTGGGGCTAGCGGTCCCTACAATGAGCAGTTCTTC. This encodes CASSLVGASGPYNEQFF.

The chain carries TRBV4-3 and TRBJ2-1; TRBD2 matches 7 bases. This CDR3 is built from 12 residues. The germline V gene has CDR1 LGHNA and CDR2 YSLEER. V gave up 4 bases and J gave up 9 bases; unmatched junction bases: 3. CDR3 amino acids: CASSLGRTEQFF. In DNA form, the CDR3 reads TGCGCCAGCAGCCTCGGGAGGACTGAGCAGTTCTTC.

This clone has a handful of counts. The V gene is TRBV11-2, the J gene TRBJ2-7; 10 bases line up with TRBD1. The CDR3 extends over 14 amino acids. The germline V gene encodes CDR1 SGHAT and CDR2 FQNNGV. The junction had 7 bases not matched to a gene; V was cut back by 3 bases and J by 8 bases. The CDR3 here is CASSFWDRGQKQYF. CDR3 DNA: TGTGCCAGCAGCTTCTGGGACAGGGGACAAAAGCAGTACTTC.

The V call is TRBV28, the J call TRBJ2-2; 8 nucleotides line up with TRBD2. V lost 6 bases, J lost 5 bases, and 8 bases stayed unmatched. Germline V gene sequence: CDR1 MDHEN, CDR2 SYDVKM. This CDR3 comprises 15 residues. CDR3 residues: CASRGAGAGTGELFF. As DNA, the CDR3 is TGTGCCAGCAGGGGAGCGGGAGCCGGGACCGGGGAGCTGTTTTTT.

The rearrangement joins TRBV10-3 to TRBJ2-3; D may be TRBD1 (6 bases). V was clipped by 6 bases and J by 4 bases, with 17 bases between them. From germline, CDR1 is ENHRY and CDR2 SYGVKD. This CDR3 has 15 residues. The CDR3 loop reads CAISGIGQGPDTQYF. CDR3 DNA sequence: TGTGCCATCAGCGGAATCGGGCAGGGGCCAGATACGCAGTATTTT.

The chain links TRBV4-3 to TRBJ2-1; D might be TRBD2 (5 bases). The V end lost 1 base, the J end lost 0 bases, and 10 bases lay between the germline ends. In germline, CDR1 is LGHNA, CDR2 YSLEER. This CDR3 region has 16 residues. CDR3 nucleotides: TGCGCCAGCAGCCAAGGGAGAGGGAGCTCCTACAATGAGCAGTTCTTC. It specifies CASSQGRGSSYNEQFF.

This chain uses TRBV18 with TRBJ2-5, with a tentative D call TRBD2 (5 bases). With 3 bases removed from V and 2 bases from J, the gap between germline ends came to 7 bases. The V gene's germline CDR1 is KGHSH and CDR2 LQKENI. The CDR3 spans 13 residues. The CDR3 bases are TGTGCCAGCTCACCTCCGGGGCAAGAGACCCAGTACTTC. Translating gives CASSPPGQETQYF.

The CDR3 loop reads CASEVVIAKNIQYF. Here the CDR3 DNA reads TGTGCCAGCGAGGTTGTTATAGCCAAAAACATTCAGTACTTC. This sequence joins TRBV6-1 and TRBJ2-4, with unresolved D. The CDR3 is 14 residues long. V was clipped by 8 bases and J by 0 bases, with 11 bases between them. Germline assignment: CDR1 MNHNS and CDR2 SASEGT.

The chain links TRBV9 to TRBJ2-1, with TRBD2 matching 8 bases. Trimming took 3 bases from V and 8 from J; bases not matched to a gene: 13. The CDR3 totals 16 residues. Per the germline V gene, CDR1 is SGDLS and CDR2 is YYNGEE. CDR3 nucleotide sequence: TGTGCCAGCAGCGCACCTACTAGCGGCCGTGGGTATGAGCAGTTCTTC. Translated: CASSAPTSGRGYEQFF. The whole variable domain, remainder taken from reference TRBV9 and TRBJ2-1, is DSGVTQTPKHLITATGQRVTLRCSPRSGDLSVYWYQQSLDQGLQFLIQYYNGEERAKGNILERFSAQQFPDLHSELNLSSLELGDSALYFCASSAPTSGRGYEQFFGPGTRLTVL.

The chain couples TRBV6-5 to TRBJ2-1; D remains unclear. This CDR3 contains 13 residues. Germline V gene data show CDR1 as MNHEY and CDR2 as SVGAGI. Trimming cost V 2 bases and J 2 bases, with 4 bases left between them. The CDR3 nucleotides are TGTGCCAGCAGTTACGCGGCCTACAATGAGCAGTTCTTC. Protein product: CASSYAAYNEQFF.

The chain employs TRBV4-3 and TRBJ2-5, with TRBD2 identical over 8 bases. The germline V gene encodes CDR1 LGHNA and CDR2 YSLEER. This CDR3 has 18 amino acids. V lost 3 bases, J lost 2 bases, and 14 bases stayed unmatched. The DNA for the CDR3 is TGCGCCAGCAGCCAGGGTGTTCTGGCGGGAGGCCCTCAAGAGACCCAGTACTTC. Its translation: CASSQGVLAGGPQETQYF.

This sequence joins TRBV19 and TRBJ2-3, with D hard to call. This CDR3 contains 12 residues. The germline V gene encodes CDR1 LNHDA and CDR2 SQIVND (reference sequence). The V end was cut by 4 bases, the J end by 6 bases, with 8 bases between. The CDR3: CASSRAYDTQYF. The CDR3 DNA follows: TGTGCCAGTAGTAGAGCTTACGATACGCAGTATTTT.

The rearrangement uses TRBV30 and TRBJ2-7, with TRBD2 matching over 10 bases. V was clipped by 6 bases and J by 3 bases; unmatched bases: 8. CDR1 and CDR2 from the germline V gene are GTSNPN and SVGIG (reference sequence). This CDR3 contains 14 residues. For the CDR3, the DNA is TGTGCCTGCCAAGAGCGGGAGGGCTTCTACGAGCAGTACTTC. Its protein is CACQEREGFYEQYF.

On this clone itself: Germline and junction disagree at one end, which may indicate a read error. The chain couples TRBV5-8 to TRBJ2-3; the match to TRBD2 covers 10 bases. The V gene's germline CDR1 is SGHTS and CDR2 YDEGEE. The CDR3 contains 15 residues. The CDR3, as DNA: TGCGCCAGCAGCCAAGTGGGACTAGCGACAGATACGCAGTATTTT. Protein product: CASSQVGLATDTQYF.

The chain combines TRBV30 with TRBJ2-5, with D tentatively TRBD2 (6 bases). CDR1 GTSNPN and CDR2 SVGIG come from the germline V gene (reference sequence). This CDR3 is 14 amino acids long. Trimming cost V 0 bases and J 5 bases, with 13 bases left between them. CDR3 in amino acids: CAWSVTSSRETQYF. DNA of the CDR3: TGTGCCTGGAGTGTAACTAGCTCGAGGGAGACCCAGTACTTC.